The 9 T cell receptor beta chains reported below all come from one sample, sequenced in a study of blood T cell repertoires in COVID-19. TCRdb keeps only in-frame clones here, not all; method: immunoSEQ multiplex PCR. The sample lists about 37,000 clones, around 90% occurring once. Sequencing used peripheral blood. Receptors originate from a human donor in a cohort sampled during active COVID-19.

The rearrangement uses TRBV19 and TRBJ2-1, with 13 bases that match TRBD2. Trimming removed 3 bases from V and 0 bases from J; junction bases left unmatched: 8. CDR1 and CDR2 (germline): LNHDA, SQIVND (reference sequence). The CDR3 sequence is 19 residues long. DNA of the CDR3: TGTGCCAGTAGTATCCACCAGGGACTAGCGGGGAGCTCCTACAATGAGCAGTTCTTC. Encoded protein: CASSIHQGLAGSSYNEQFF.

This chain links TRBV15 with TRBJ2-5; the match to TRBD2 covers 7 bases. This CDR3 comprises 13 residues. Germline V gene sequence: CDR1 LNHNV, CDR2 YYDKDF (reference sequence). V was clipped by 8 bases and J by 1 base; unmatched bases: 4. CDR3 loop: CATLGGFQETQYF. The CDR3 region has the DNA TGTGCCACCCTCGGGGGGTTCCAAGAGACCCAGTACTTC.

This rearrangement joins TRBV18 to TRBJ1-2, with D tentatively TRBD1 (5 bases). V gave up 3 bases and J gave up 2 bases, with 10 bases separating them. The CDR3 runs to 14 residues. Per germline, CDR1 KGHSH and CDR2 LQKENI. The CDR3 spells CASSPAGVNYGYTF. In DNA, the CDR3 is TGTGCCAGCTCACCGGCGGGGGTGAACTATGGCTACACCTTC. The full variable domain, with the rest looked up from reference TRBV18 and TRBJ1-2, is NAGVMQNPRHLVRRRGQEARLRCSPMKGHSHVYWYRQLPEEGLKFMVYLQKENIIDESGMPKERFSAEFPKEGPSILRIQQVVRGDSAAYFCASSPAGVNYGYTFGSGTRLTVV.

The rearrangement uses TRBV4-2 and TRBJ1-1, with a possible D match to TRBD1 (5 bases). The CDR3 has 14 amino acids. The V gene's germline CDR1 is LGHNA and CDR2 YNFKEQ. The V end lost 0 bases, the J end lost 3 bases, and 8 bases lay between the germline ends. For the CDR3, the DNA is TGTGCCAGCAGCCAAGAATGGGGCGACACTGAAGCTTTCTTT. Encoded protein: CASSQEWGDTEAFF.

The genes are TRBV5-6 and TRBJ2-7; 8 nucleotides match TRBD1. V shed 2 bases and J 6 bases; nucleotides not matched to a gene: 7. Germline V lookup: CDR1 SGHDT, CDR2 YYEEEE. This CDR3 is 14 amino acids long. The CDR3 reads CASSFLDRVREQYF. In DNA, the CDR3 is TGTGCCAGCAGCTTCTTGGACAGGGTTCGCGAGCAGTACTTC.

This chain joins TRBV28 and TRBJ1-1; TRBD1 matches 9 bases. V shed 6 bases, J shed 5 bases, and the junction held 4 bases outside the gene matches. This CDR3 has 13 amino acids. Germline CDR1 and CDR2: MDHEN and SYDVKM. The CDR3 bases are TGTGCCAGCAGGGGGACAGGGAGGACTGAAGCTTTCTTT. Translated: CASRGTGRTEAFF.

This chain links TRBV3-1 (or the pseudogene TRBV3-2) with TRBJ2-3; the D is unclear. The CDR3 is made up of 15 amino acids. Germline V gene sequence: CDR1 LGHDT, CDR2 YNNKEL (reference sequence). V shed 1 base and J shed 3 bases, with 11 bases lying between them. CDR3 in DNA: TGTGCCAGCAGCCAAGGATCAGGTCGGACAGATACGCAGTATTTT. Translation: CASSQGSGRTDTQYF.

The chain employs TRBV5-5 and TRBJ2-1; D may be TRBD1 (5 bases). V dropped 0 bases and J dropped 5 bases, with 12 bases sitting between them. Germline V lookup: CDR1 SGHKS, CDR2 YYEKEE (reference sequence). The CDR3 extends over 15 amino acids. The CDR3 DNA is TGTGCCAGCAGCTTGGCCCCAGGGCCGGACAATGAGCAGTTCTTC. This gives the protein CASSLAPGPDNEQFF.

The DNA of the CDR3 is TGTGCCAGCAGTAAGACAGGTTTGAACACTGAAGCTTTCTTT. Translation gives CASSKTGLNTEAFF. The chain joins TRBV6-6 to TRBJ1-1, with D possibly being TRBD1 (6 bases). Germline V gives CDR1 MNHNY, CDR2 SVGAGI (reference sequence). V gave up 5 bases and J gave up 0 bases, with 10 bases separating them. The CDR3 totals 14 residues.